Below, 29 T cell receptor beta chains from the same sample are listed, as sequenced in a study of CD8 T cells in ankylosing spondylitis. TCRdb itself ran the 5' RACE reads through MiXCR, one entry per CDR3 protein. The data contain about 15,000 distinct CDR3 sequences, 2.8% of them singletons. The sample consisted of blood, either unsorted or a sorted T cell fraction (not recorded which). These receptors all stem from a male donor with ankylosing spondylitis or in good health (not recorded which).

This clonotype was observed at least ten times. V gene TRBV9 combines with J gene TRBJ2-6, with 7 bases that match TRBD2. Germline loops: CDR1 SGDLS, CDR2 YYNGEE. The CDR3 length is 15 residues. J gave up 9 bases and V 3 bases, and 9 bases lay outside the gene matches. The CDR3 reads CASSERGGAYNVLTF. In DNA form, the CDR3 reads TGTGCCAGCAGCGAGAGGGGAGGGGCCTACAACGTCCTGACTTTC. Based on the CDR3 plus reference TRBV9 and TRBJ2-6, the full variable domain is DSGVTQTPKHLITATGQRVTLRCSPRSGDLSVYWYQQSLDQGLQFLIQYYNGEERAKGNILERFSAQQFPDLHSELNLSSLELGDSALYFCASSERGGAYNVLTFGAGSRLTVL.

Many counts were recorded for this clonotype. The chain joins TRBV9 to TRBJ2-3; weak D call: TRBD2 (6 bases). CDR1 is SGDLS, CDR2 YYNGEE, per germline. The CDR3 spans 11 residues. Trimming took 7 bases from V and 8 from J, leaving 11 bases between them. Here the CDR3 reads CASGNGGTQYF. The CDR3 nucleotides are TGTGCCAGCGGAAACGGGGGTACGCAGTATTTT.

Comment on this clonotype: The junction departs from the called germline gene at one end, perhaps through a read error. V usage is TRBV5-5 and J usage is TRBJ2-5; 7 bases agree with TRBD1. Germline V gene data show CDR1 as SGHKS and CDR2 as YYEKEE (reference sequence). The CDR3 is made up of 15 amino acids. CDR3 nucleotides: TGTGCCAGCAGCTTGCAACAGGGGTTAACAGTGACCCAGTCTTTC. It encodes CASSLQQGLTVTQSF. Combining the CDR3 with reference TRBV5-5 and TRBJ2-5 gives the whole variable domain DAGVTQSPTHLIKTRGQQVTLRCSPISGHKSVSWYQQVLGQGPQFIFQYYEKEERGRGNFPDRFSARQFPNYSSELNVNALLLGDSALYLCASSLQQGLTVTQSFGPGTRLLVL.

This clonotype was picked up many times. CDR3 coding DNA: TGTGCCAGCAGCGTAGGTTCAGGGAGGAACACTGAAGCTTTCTTT. Translating gives CASSVGSGRNTEAFF. The genes are TRBV9 and TRBJ1-1; a weak D match, TRBD1 (5 bases). Trimming removed 0 bases from V and 1 base from J, with 10 bases in between. In germline, CDR1 is SGDLS, CDR2 YYNGEE. CDR3 size: 15 residues.

This clonotype is classed as medium-sized. CDR3 DNA: TGTGCCAGCAGCCGGTTGGGTGATCAGCCCCAGCATTTT. Translated: CASSRLGDQPQHF. The chain carries TRBV9 and TRBJ1-5; unclear D gene. Trimming took 4 bases from V and 5 from J, leaving 10 bases between them. The CDR3 extends over 13 amino acids. In germline, CDR1 is SGDLS, CDR2 YYNGEE.

This clonotype was seen at least ten times. This chain uses TRBV9 with TRBJ2-1, with D uncertain. CDR3 length: 15 residues. Per the germline V gene, CDR1 is SGDLS and CDR2 is YYNGEE. V lost 4 bases and J lost 4, with 15 bases in between. The CDR3 protein is CASSPLRAGYNEQFF. The CDR3 region has the DNA TGTGCCAGCAGCCCCCTCCGGGCAGGTTACAATGAGCAGTTCTTC.

This clonotype counts as medium-sized. The J gene is TRBJ2-1, the V gene TRBV9; no clear D gene. The germline CDR1 and CDR2 sequences are SGDLS and YYNGEE. Trimming removed 3 bases at V and 0 bases at J, with 10 bases between. The CDR3 runs 15 residues. CDR3 nucleotides: TGTGCCAGCAGCGCTCGACCAAACTCCTACAATGAGCAGTTCTTC. Its protein product is CASSARPNSYNEQFF.

This clonotype has ten or more counts. The chain joins TRBV9 to TRBJ2-3, with TRBD1 identical over 10 bases. V lost 2 bases and J lost 2; bases outside the gene matches: 5. Germline-derived CDR1 and CDR2 are SGDLS and YYNGEE. The CDR3 length is 16 residues. CDR3 nucleotide sequence: TGTGCCAGCAGCGTTAGACAGGGGGCCTCCACAGATACGCAGTATTTT. It is translated as CASSVRQGASTDTQYF.

There are many counts of this clonotype. The gene calls are TRBV9 and TRBJ2-7; possibly TRBD1 or TRBD2 for D (5 bases each). Trimming took 4 bases from V and 4 from J, leaving 24 bases between them. In germline, CDR1 is SGDLS, CDR2 YYNGEE. The CDR3 has 17 amino acids. In DNA form, the CDR3 reads TGTGCCAGCAGCTCCCCTCGGGGTTGGCAGGGTCAGTACGAGCAGTACTTC. It codes for CASSSPRGWQGQYEQYF.

Many counts were recorded for this clonotype. The chain links TRBV9 to TRBJ1-6; D possibly corresponds to TRBD1 (5 bases). Trimming removed 3 bases from V and 8 bases from J, with 15 bases in between. The germline V gene has CDR1 SGDLS and CDR2 YYNGEE. The CDR3 extends over 15 amino acids. In nucleotides, the CDR3 is TGTGCCAGCAGCGGAACACCTCGAGGGGATTCACCCCTCCACTTT. The encoded protein is CASSGTPRGDSPLHF.

This clonotype was found many times. The rearrangement uses TRBV9 and TRBJ2-3; 12 nucleotides line up with TRBD2. CDR3 length equals 20 residues. The V segment lost 0 bases and the J segment 3 bases; nucleotides outside the gene matches: 14. In germline, CDR1 is SGDLS, CDR2 YYNGEE. The CDR3 region is CASSVGLSGLAGGPTDTQYF. The DNA of the CDR3 is TGTGCCAGCAGCGTAGGCCTCTCGGGCCTAGCGGGGGGGCCAACAGATACGCAGTATTTT.

This clonotype was seen ten or more times. The chain joins TRBV9 to TRBJ1-4; the match to TRBD1 covers 7 bases. This CDR3 is built from 15 residues. Germline V gene sequence: CDR1 SGDLS, CDR2 YYNGEE. The ends lost 2 bases at V and 4 bases at J; junction bases unmatched: 5. The CDR3, as DNA: TGTGCCAGCAGCGTCGGACAGGCTGATAATGAAAAACTGTTTTTT. Its translation: CASSVGQADNEKLFF.

This clonotype has ten or more counts. The J gene is TRBJ2-3, the V gene TRBV9, with 7 bases fitting TRBD2. J lost 1 base, V lost 5 bases, and 7 bases had no gene match. Germline CDR1 SGDLS, CDR2 YYNGEE. This CDR3 is built from 15 residues. This chain's CDR3 is CASSGLGSGTDTQYF. The CDR3 coding sequence is TGTGCCAGCAGTGGACTAGGCTCAGGCACAGATACGCAGTATTTT.

This clonotype has a count of ten or more. The chain has TRBV9 and TRBJ2-3, with D possibly TRBD1 on 5 matching bases. This CDR3 spans 15 amino acids. CDR1 and CDR2 from the germline V gene are SGDLS and YYNGEE. V dropped 4 bases and J dropped 0 bases, with 12 bases sitting between them. The CDR3 spells CASSPRAGSTDTQYF. CDR3 coding DNA: TGTGCCAGCAGCCCACGGGCAGGGAGCACAGATACGCAGTATTTT.

This clonotype was counted ten times or more. The CDR3 is CASSVGGSKYNEQFF. In DNA, the CDR3 is TGTGCCAGCAGCGTAGGCGGGAGTAAATACAATGAGCAGTTCTTC. This chain uses TRBV9 with TRBJ2-1, with 7 bases matching TRBD2. Germline CDR1 is SGDLS and CDR2 is YYNGEE. This CDR3 spans 15 amino acids. The trim removed 0 bases at V and 4 bases at J, leaving 4 bases unmatched.

This clonotype came up many times. The V gene is TRBV9, the J gene TRBJ2-2, with TRBD1 as a possible D gene (6 bases). This CDR3 is built from 15 residues. The V gene lost 0 bases and the J gene lost 4 bases, with 10 bases spanning the gap. Germline CDR1 reads SGDLS; CDR2 reads YYNGEE. The CDR3 region has the DNA TGTGCCAGCAGCGTAGAGGGGGAGATCACCGGGGAGCTGTTTTTT. Its protein product is CASSVEGEITGELFF.

This clonotype was recorded many times. The rearrangement links TRBV9 to TRBJ2-1; D possibly corresponds to TRBD2 (5 bases). Trimming stripped 4 bases from V and 6 bases from J, with 11 bases between. In germline, CDR1 is SGDLS, CDR2 YYNGEE. CDR3 length equals 13 residues. CDR3 DNA sequence: TGTGCCAGCAGCTTAGGACTGGGCAATGAGCAGTTCTTC. It specifies CASSLGLGNEQFF.

At least ten counts were recorded for this clonotype. The rearrangement uses TRBV9 and TRBJ2-1; 11 bases align to TRBD2. J lost 10 bases, V lost 3 bases, and 6 bases had no gene match. The CDR3 has 14 residues. The V gene's germline CDR1 is SGDLS and CDR2 YYNGEE. As DNA, the CDR3 is TGTGCCAGCAGCGGCCACGGGACTAGCGGCGAGCAGTTCTTC. Translated, it gives CASSGHGTSGEQFF.

This clonotype was observed many times. This chain uses TRBV9 with TRBJ1-2, with TRBD1 identical over 8 bases. Germline V gene lookup returns CDR1 SGDLS and CDR2 YYNGEE. The CDR3 extends over 14 amino acids. V gave up 4 bases and J gave up 4 bases; unmatched junction bases: 6. The DNA for the CDR3 is TGTGCCAGCAGCCGACCAGGGGGCAGCTATGGCTACACCTTC. Its protein is CASSRPGGSYGYTF.

This clonotype was recorded many times. The rearrangement uses TRBV9 and TRBJ2-2, with 7 nucleotides matching TRBD2. This CDR3 is 15 amino acids long. V was clipped by 3 bases and J by 5 bases; unmatched bases: 7. CDR1 and CDR2 from the germline V gene are SGDLS and YYNGEE. CDR3 nucleotides: TGTGCCAGCAGCGCAGGACTAGTGAAGACCGGGGAGCTGTTTTTT. It codes for CASSAGLVKTGELFF.

This clonotype came up many times. The chain carries TRBV9 and TRBJ2-2; TRBD2 is a possible D gene (5 bases). V was pared by 0 bases and J by 14 bases, with 14 bases between. In germline, CDR1 is SGDLS, CDR2 YYNGEE. This CDR3 is 13 amino acids long. CDR3 in amino acids: CASSVDLAPPLFF. CDR3 coding DNA: TGTGCCAGCAGCGTAGACCTAGCCCCCCCCCTGTTTTTT.

This clonotype was found many times. This sequence joins TRBV9 and TRBJ2-2; the match to TRBD2 covers 11 bases. J gave up 5 bases and V 5 bases, and 5 bases lay outside the gene matches. The germline gives CDR1 SGDLS, CDR2 YYNGEE. The CDR3 length is 15 residues. The CDR3 spells CASRSGTSGTGELFF. The CDR3, as DNA: TGTGCCAGCAGATCCGGGACTAGCGGTACCGGGGAGCTGTTTTTT.

There are a few counts of this clonotype. V and J are TRBV9 and TRBJ2-3; D is tentatively TRBD1 or TRBD2 (5 bases each). Germline V gene data show CDR1 as SGDLS and CDR2 as YYNGEE. The CDR3 runs to 14 residues. The V gene lost 3 bases and the J gene lost 1 base, with 9 bases spanning the gap. The chain's CDR3 is CASSATGRTDTQYF. The CDR3 DNA is TGTGCCAGCAGCGCAACGGGACGCACAGATACGCAGTATTTT.

This clonotype was observed at least ten times. V gene TRBV9 combines with J gene TRBJ2-7, with a possible D match to TRBD2 (6 bases). The CDR3 has 15 residues. V lost 0 bases, J lost 2 bases, and 12 bases lay in between. Looked up from germline, CDR1 is SGDLS and CDR2 is YYNGEE. CDR3 nucleotide sequence: TGTGCCAGCAGCGTAGCTACCGGGAGCACCTACGAGCAGTACTTC. This gives the protein CASSVATGSTYEQYF.

This clonotype counts as medium-sized (0.01 to 0.1%). The rearrangement joins TRBV9 to TRBJ1-4, with D hard to call. The ends were cut back, 3 bases at V and 7 bases at J, with 13 bases in the middle. The CDR3 covers 14 residues. CDR1 is SGDLS and CDR2 is YYNGEE in the germline V gene. Here the CDR3 reads CASSASQAGEKLFF. CDR3 nucleotides: TGTGCCAGCAGCGCCTCCCAGGCGGGTGAAAAACTGTTTTTT.

In its sample, this clonotype is medium-sized. The J gene is TRBJ2-7, the V gene TRBV12-5, with 7 positions matching TRBD1. The CDR3 sequence is 16 residues long. Germline CDR1 LGHNT, CDR2 FRNRAP. J was trimmed by 3 bases and V by 7 bases; bases with no gene match: 15. The CDR3 DNA reads TGTGCTAGTGTCTCTCCTCACGGGACAGTCGTCTACGAGCAGTACTTC. It yields the protein CASVSPHGTVVYEQYF.

This clonotype has ten or more counts. The chain employs TRBV7-6 and TRBJ2-3; 9 positions match TRBD2. J was trimmed by 3 bases and V by 2 bases; bases with no gene match: 6. This CDR3 comprises 16 residues. Germline-derived CDR1 and CDR2 are SGHVS and FNYEAQ. For the CDR3, the DNA is TGTGCCAGCAGCTTATATACGGGACTAGCAACAGATACGCAGTATTTT. Its translation is CASSLYTGLATDTQYF.

This clonotype was counted many times. J is TRBJ2-7 and V is TRBV9; tentative D call: TRBD1 (5 bases). Between the trimmed V and J ends, which lost 5 bases and 4 bases, there was a span of 16 bases. Germline assignment: CDR1 SGDLS and CDR2 YYNGEE. CDR3 size: 14 residues. This chain's CDR3 is CASSTSSQGYEQYF. CDR3 sequence (DNA): TGTGCCAGCAGTACTTCAAGTCAGGGATACGAGCAGTACTTC.

This clonotype has ten or more counts. This chain uses TRBV9 with TRBJ2-3; D gene unclear. This CDR3 has 13 residues. Trimming cost V 1 base and J 5 bases, with 8 bases left between them. Germline loops: CDR1 SGDLS, CDR2 YYNGEE. In nucleotides, the CDR3 is TGTGCCAGCAGCGTACGATGGGGAGATACGCAGTATTTT. Translated: CASSVRWGDTQYF.